The 8 T cell receptor beta chains below all came from one sample that was sequenced in a study of Tregs in tolerant kidney transplant recipients. Recipients received nonmyeloablative bone marrow transplants from related graft donors, with transient mixed chimerism. Repertoires were generated with immunoSEQ multiplex PCR, while TCRdb's copy carries only in-frame clones and drops some. The table has about 50,000 clones, approximately 89% seen once. The sample was CD8+ T cells from blood (PBMCs), taken 12 months after the transplant. The origin of the receptors is a human patient who received a combined kidney and bone marrow transplant. Some T cells may be supplied by the graft donor.

The chain employs TRBV7-2 and TRBJ2-5; D is perhaps TRBD2 (6 bases). This CDR3 comprises 15 residues. Between the trimmed V and J ends, which lost 2 bases and 6 bases, there was a span of 16 bases. Germline CDR1 SGHTA, CDR2 FQGNSA. The CDR3 loop reads CASSLKPMGGQTQYF. DNA for the CDR3: TGTGCCAGCAGCTTAAAACCCATGGGGGGACAGACCCAGTACTTC.

CDR3 sequence (DNA): TGTGCCAGCAGCGTAGCTAGAGAGCGCTCTGGAAACACCATATATTTT. It is translated as CASSVARERSGNTIYF. V and J are TRBV9 and TRBJ1-3, with D unresolved. This CDR3 contains 16 residues. Between the trimmed V and J ends, which lost 0 bases and 0 bases, there was a span of 10 bases. Germline V CDR1 and CDR2: SGDLS, YYNGEE.

The chain recombines TRBV30 with TRBJ1-1; the match to TRBD1 covers 7 bases. The germline CDR1 and CDR2 sequences are GTSNPN and SVGIG (reference sequence). The CDR3 extends over 14 amino acids. Trimming cost V 2 bases and J 7 bases; bases outside gene matches: 10. For the CDR3, the DNA is TGTGCCTGGAGTTTAAGGGGGCGAGATATTGAAGCTTTCTTT. The encoded protein is CAWSLRGRDIEAFF.

The gene calls are TRBV4-3 and TRBJ2-3, with D maybe TRBD2 (5 bases). V lost 0 bases, J lost 3 bases, and 13 bases lay in between. CDR3 length equals 16 residues. CDR1 LGHNA and CDR2 YSLEER come from the germline V gene. The CDR3 nucleotides read TGCGCCAGCAGCCAAGAAGGGCGGGTAGAAACAGATACGCAGTATTTT. It is translated as CASSQEGRVETDTQYF.

The rearrangement joins TRBV10-3 to TRBJ2-5; the D gene is possibly TRBD2 (6 bases). The J call may be incorrect, as the DNA end agrees better with TRBJ2-7. The CDR3 length is 15 residues. In germline, CDR1 is ENHRY, CDR2 SYGVKD. Here the CDR3 reads CAISEGGMWPYEQYF. The CDR3 DNA reads TGTGCCATCAGTGAGGGCGGGATGTGGCCCTACGAGCAGTACTTC.

This clone has just a few counts. V gene TRBV9 combines with J gene TRBJ2-5, with D uncertain. CDR3 length: 16 amino acids. Germline CDR1 SGDLS, CDR2 YYNGEE. Between the trimmed V and J ends, which lost 0 bases and 3 bases, there was a span of 15 bases. The CDR3: CASSVGSFYEKETQYF. The CDR3 bases are TGTGCCAGCAGCGTAGGGAGTTTCTATGAGAAAGAGACCCAGTACTTC.

This clone appeared once. This chain uses TRBV7-9 with TRBJ1-1; D gene ambiguous. The V and J ends lost 1 base and 11 bases respectively, with 14 bases between them. Germline loops: CDR1 SEHNR, CDR2 FQNEAQ (reference sequence). This CDR3 comprises 13 residues. The CDR3 DNA is TGTGCCAGCAGCTTAGAGGAAGGTTTGGGCGCTTTCTTT. It encodes CASSLEEGLGAFF.

V and J are TRBV4-2 and TRBJ2-7; no clear D. The CDR3 length is 13 residues. Germline loops: CDR1 LGHNA, CDR2 YNFKEQ. V was clipped by 1 base and J by 4 bases, with 8 bases between them. The CDR3 loop is CASSQGEPYEQYF. DNA for the CDR3: TGTGCCAGCAGCCAAGGCGAGCCTTACGAGCAGTACTTC.